This T cell receptor beta chain was sequenced during a study of identical twins (dated by TCRdb to 2016 to 2018). About the study as a whole: To test whether fetal clonotypes persist, this study deep-sequenced TCR alpha and beta repertoires from monozygotic twins, from unrelated adults of various ages, and from cord blood. To rule out contamination, replicate twin experiments were performed at different times with different library preparation protocols.

The CDR3 goes from the cysteine to the phenylalanine over 14 residues. Only the CDR3 portion is preserved as DNA: 42 bases, with reading frame beginning at the first base. The germline V gene specifies SGHAT as CDR1 and FQNNGV as CDR2. V is reduced by 2 bases and J by 7 bases, leaving a spacing of 12 bases between them. All donors were healthy Caucasians. Three pairs of female monozygotic twins, all aged roughly 18 to 29 years, made up the twin cohort. The RNA used for TCR libraries was isolated from peripheral blood mononuclear cells. Library generation was performed with 5' RACE. Sequencing took place on an Illumina HiSeq 2000. Template switching added a universal primer binding site, and the final cDNA carried a unique molecular identifier that allowed TCR cDNA molecules to be counted accurately. Specific primers in the conserved constant-segment region were used to synthesize first-strand cDNA for the TCR alpha and beta chains. To control for contamination, every cDNA library was double barcoded, receiving both a SMART-Mk sample barcode and Illumina barcodes. TruSeq adapter sequences along with Illumina sample barcodes were introduced in two successive PCR steps. The Illumina HiSeq platform was used with custom primers to sequence TCR alpha and beta cDNA libraries. The published analysis was carried out like this. Raw reads were processed with MiGEC to extract unique molecular identifiers, and MiXCR was used to determine CDR3 positions. For each individual, recombination models were inferred using an EM algorithm with the repgenHMM and IGoR tools. The tcR package in R was used for shared clonotype analysis, with sharing normalized by the product of cloneset sizes. To study raw recombination without the effects of thymic and clonal selection, out-of-frame nonproductive sequences were analyzed. TCRdb ran its own pipeline on the public reads, namely fastp trimming at Q25 and MiXCR clone calling, and kept in-frame beta chains. Rows with a matching CDR3 protein are joined into one entry that keeps the most common DNA and genes. V and J calls and clone size were set by TCRdb, not the authors. The table for this sample lists hundreds of thousands of distinct CDR3 sequences; about 12% of them were counted only once. In total, the top ten clones hold 1.5% to 2% of the sample.

The study at large found these results: A weaker excess of twin sharing was found in beta out-of-frame sequences because the signal-to-noise ratio was lowered by fewer shared sequences. Compared with coincidental sharing between unrelated individuals, an excess of low generation-probability sequences was observed among out-of-frame TCR alpha sequences shared between twins. Because the same donors could not be followed over many years, the conclusions depended on cross-sectional statistical analysis. Zero-insertion analyses could be partly confounded by invariant T cells such as MAIT and iNKT, though diverse VJ usage argued against such confounding for most clonotypes. Abundant cord blood beta clonotypes carried fewer insertions; young adult naive repertoires showed a weaker similar trend, while memory repertoires showed none. Out-of-frame TCR alpha sharing in monozygotic twins was systematically underestimated by recombination models, whereas sharing between unrelated individuals was in agreement with the recombination models.

Worth noting for this clonotype: Its antigen is unknown. Base qualities are not provided; no much larger clone lies one nucleotide away.

This sample also appeared in a second study, on yellow fever vaccine responses in identical twins. From the second report: The T cell response to vaccination in identical twins was reported by the authors to appear partly convergent and partly personalized. The study precisely tracked vaccine-responding T cell clones in identical twins.

This sequence originates from a woman between 18 and 29 years old in good health. Sequenced: PBMCs. The sequence joins TRBV11-2 to TRBJ2-1, with the identity of the D gene unclear. The nucleotides are TGTGCCAGCAGCTTAAGTAGGTTTAGGAATGAGCAGTTCTTC. Its protein product is CASSLSRFRNEQFF.